This is a list of T cell receptor beta chains from one sample in a study of cytomegalovirus exposure and HLA in healthy donors. Sequencing used immunoSEQ multiplex PCR; TCRdb keeps in-frame clones, though not all of them. The table has some 100,000 clones, roughly three quarters seen once; the top ten hold about 4%. The sequencing sample was made of PBMCs. These receptors all stem from a woman in her forties or fifties in good health and CMV-seropositive. CDR3s include the opening cysteine and the closing phenylalanine or tryptophan. The D gene is left open where the match is weak. A row's size may be missing; if present it is once, few, many or a size class.

TRBJ1-2 - TRBV7-9 few TGTGCCAGCAGCTACGCTGACAGGATCCAAGACTACACCTTC CASSYADRIQDYTF
TRBJ2-5 TRBD2 TRBV5-6 - TGTGCCAGCAGCTTGGGGGCGGGGGGGAACTCCCAAGAGACCCAGTACTTC CASSLGAGGNSQETQYF
TRBJ2-1 TRBD2 TRBV2 - TGTGCCAGCAGTGAGGCTAGCGGGAGATACAATGAGCAGTTCTTC CASSEASGRYNEQFF
TRBJ2-7 - TRBV4-1 - TGCGCCAGCAGCCAAGATAATTTTGGAGGGCTTACGAGGTACGAGCAGTACTTC CASSQDNFGGLTRYEQYF
TRBJ2-1 - TRBV10-3 - TGTGCCATCAGTGAGGGACTACCCCACGCCTACAATGAGCAGTTCTTC CAISEGLPHAYNEQFF
TRBJ2-3 TRBD2 TRBV7-9 - TGTGCCAGCAGCCCCGGGACTCCGGGGGGTACGCAGTATTTT CASSPGTPGGTQYF
TRBJ2-2 TRBD2 TRBV5-8 - TGTGCCAGCAGCACCGAGGGACTAGCGGGCCCCTCCGGGGAGCTGTTTTTT CASSTEGLAGPSGELFF
TRBJ2-3 TRBD2 TRBV19 once TGTGCCAGTAGACTAGCGGGAGCAGATACGCAGTATTTT CASRLAGADTQYF
TRBJ2-7 TRBD2 TRBV27 - TGTGCCAGCAGCTTAACGACCAGCGGGATTGGCGAGCAGTACTTC CASSLTTSGIGEQYF
TRBJ1-1 TRBD1 TRBV5-1 - TGCGCCAGCAGCCAACCGACCCAGGGGGCAATGAGTAGTAACACTGAAGCTTTCTTT CASSQPTQGAMSSNTEAFF
TRBJ2-2 - TRBV19 - TGTGCCAGTAGGCCCCTTTTAGTTACCGGGGAGCTGTTTTTT CASRPLLVTGELFF
TRBJ1-3 TRBD1 TRBV6-6 - TGTGCCAGCAGTACCGGGACAGGGCGGAGTGGAAACACCATATATTTT CASSTGTGRSGNTIYF
TRBJ1-2 - TRBV6-1 - TGTGCCAGCAGGGTACAGGATGCCTATGGCTACACCTTC CASRVQDAYGYTF
TRBJ1-4 - TRBV5-1 - TGCGCCAGCAGCTGGGGGTCCTCAGGGACTGAACTGTTTTTT CASSWGSSGTELFF
TRBJ2-1 - TRBV4-2 - TGTGCCAGCAGCCAAGAGAGGTGGGGCGGAGGGACCTACAATGAGCAGTTCTTC CASSQERWGGGTYNEQFF
TRBJ1-5 - TRBV6-1 - TGTGCCAGCCGGGGAGGGCGGGTAGATCAGCCCCAGCATTTT CASRGGRVDQPQHF
TRBJ2-3 TRBD1 TRBV27 - TGTGCCAGCGAATCACCGGGACAGGGGCCAGATACGCAGTATTTT CASESPGQGPDTQYF
TRBJ2-7 - TRBV29-1 - TGCAGCGTTGAGCTGATCGGGGGTTCCTACGAGCAGTACTTC CSVELIGGSYEQYF
TRBJ1-1 - TRBV7-9 - TGTGCCAGCAGCTTACCTGGGAGGAGCACTGAAGCTTTCTTT CASSLPGRSTEAFF
TRBJ1-1 - TRBV12-5 - TGTGCTAGTGGTTCGGGACTTAGGAACACTGAAGCTTTCTTT CASGSGLRNTEAFF
TRBJ2-7 TRBD1 TRBV11-2 - TGTGCCAGCAGCCCCATTAACAGGGGATCCAAAGGGTACGAGCAGTACTTC CASSPINRGSKGYEQYF
TRBJ2-3 TRBD2 TRBV29-1 - TGCAGCGTTGAACCTCGGCGGGAGTGGGGAGATACGCAGTATTTT CSVEPRREWGDTQYF
TRBJ1-5 TRBD1 TRBV19 - TGTGCCAGTAGTCGGGACAGGGAGAGAAGCAATCAGCCCCAGCATTTT CASSRDRERSNQPQHF
TRBJ2-7 - TRBV2 - TGTGCCAGCAAGCCGACATTGGGTCGGTACGAGCAGTACTTC CASKPTLGRYEQYF
TRBJ2-5 TRBD2 TRBV29-1 - TGCAGCGTTAGGGCTAGCGGGAGGATGGAGACCCAGTACTTC CSVRASGRMETQYF
TRBJ1-1 TRBD1 TRBV7-6 - TGTGCCAGCAGGTCATCGACAGGGGTGGCTTTCTTT CASRSSTGVAFF
TRBJ2-1 - TRBV6-4 - TGTGCCAGCAGTGACTCCCTAGTTAATGAGCAGTTCTTC CASSDSLVNEQFF
TRBJ1-4 TRBD1 TRBV5-5 - TGTGCCAGCAGGACTGCGGGACAGTTCGAAAAACTGTTTTTT CASRTAGQFEKLFF
TRBJ2-2 - TRBV11-2 - TGTGCCAGCAGCGACCGACTAGCGAACACCGGGGAGCTGTTTTTT CASSDRLANTGELFF
TRBJ2-1 - TRBV7-3 - TGTGCCAGCAGCTTGGCCGGGACACAATCCTACAATGAGCAGTTCTTC CASSLAGTQSYNEQFF
TRBJ1-3 - TRBV5-1 - TGCGCCAGCAGCTTGGTACCCACTTTAAAGTCTAGCTCTGGAAACACCATATATTTT CASSLVPTLKSSSGNTIYF
TRBJ1-5 TRBD1 TRBV7-6 - TGTGCCAGCAGCCACAGGGGGGGAGGTCAGCCCCAGCATTTT CASSHRGGGQPQHF
TRBJ1-5 - TRBV29-1 - TGCAGCGTTGTATCCGGGGGTGGACAGCCCCAGCATTTT CSVVSGGGQPQHF
TRBJ1-2 - TRBV21-1 once TGTGCCAGCAGCAAGCCCGCAGGGGGAATCTATGGCTACACCTTC CASSKPAGGIYGYTF
TRBJ2-1 TRBD2 TRBV2 - TGTGCCAGCAGCGGGACTAGCGGGGGGTTGAATGAGCAGTTCTTC CASSGTSGGLNEQFF
TRBJ2-2 - TRBV4-1 - TGCGCCAGCAGCCAGACGGGACAAGTGACCGGGGAGCTGTTTTTT CASSQTGQVTGELFF
TRBJ2-1 - TRBV30 - TGTGCCTGGACCCAGGGAATAGGTGTTAGTGAGCAGTTCTTC CAWTQGIGVSEQFF
TRBJ2-6 TRBD1 TRBV5-6 - TGTGCCAGCAGCGACCTCAGGGGGACCGGGGCCAACGTCCTGACTTTC CASSDLRGTGANVLTF
TRBJ2-2 TRBD1 TRBV18 - TGTGCCAGCTCACCGGGGACAGGGGCTTCGAACACCGGGGAGCTGTTTTTT CASSPGTGASNTGELFF
TRBJ1-5 - TRBV10-3 - TGTGCCATCAGTGAGTCGACCAGGTTAAATCAGCCCCAGCATTTT CAISESTRLNQPQHF
TRBJ1-2 - TRBV5-1 few TGCGCCAGCAGTCCCGAGGGGGTCTCGGGCTACACCTTC CASSPEGVSGYTF
TRBJ1-1 - TRBV18 - TGTGCCAGCTCACCACAGGAGGGAGGCACTGAAGCTTTCTTT CASSPQEGGTEAFF
TRBJ2-3 TRBD2 TRBV19 once TGTGCCAGTAGTATCACTAGCGGGGTGCCTAGCACAGATACGCAGTATTTT CASSITSGVPSTDTQYF
TRBJ1-3 TRBD1 TRBV12-5 - TGTGCTAGTGGTTTGGGGGACAGTTACTCTGGAAACACCATATATTTT CASGLGDSYSGNTIYF
TRBJ1-5 TRBD1 TRBV19 - TGTGCCAGTAGACGGACAGGGGCGGACCAGCCCCAGCATTTT CASRRTGADQPQHF
TRBJ1-5 - TRBV21-1 - TGTGCCAGCAGCAATAATGAACAGCAGCCCCAGCATTTT CASSNNEQQPQHF
TRBJ1-5 - TRBV30 once TGTGCCTGGAGGGGAGCAAATCAGCCCCAGCATTTT CAWRGANQPQHF
TRBJ2-1 TRBD2 TRBV7-9 many TGTGCCAGCAGGGGACTAGCGGGGGCTAATGAGCAGTTCTTC CASRGLAGANEQFF
TRBJ1-4 - TRBV15 - TGTGCCACCAGCAGACGCCCCAGGGTCGGTAATGAAAAACTGTTTTTT CATSRRPRVGNEKLFF
TRBJ1-1 - TRBV6-6 few TGTGCCACCTTAAACAGGAGGAACACTGAAGCTTTCTTT CATLNRRNTEAFF
TRBJ2-1 - TRBV10-2 - TGCGCCAGCAGTGGGCCCAGCGAGCTCCAACCTTCCTACAATGAGCAGTTCTTC CASSGPSELQPSYNEQFF
TRBJ1-5 TRBD1 TRBV7-9 - TGTGCCAGCAGTGCACTGGGACAGGTCTCCGGGCCCCAGCATTTT CASSALGQVSGPQHF